The clone carrying this T cell receptor (beta chain) was counted a few times. Germline lookup yields CDR1 SGHVS and CDR2 FQNEAQ. V was pared by 1 base and J by 1 base, with 14 bases between. There are 17 residues in the CDR3. What was amplified from RNA transcripts were TCR beta CDR3 regions. The study used the HTBI primer set for a first-round RT-PCR of the TCR CDR3. Each CDR3 protein gets one entry after TCRdb re-called the multiplex PCR reads with MiXCR. The data show about 300,000 distinct CDR3 sequences, around 20% seen once. This specimen comes from a study of T cells in Graves' hyperthyroidism and ophthalmopathy.

The clonotype comes from a man aged 45-65 years with Graves' ophthalmopathy. Sequencing used blood. The chain couples TRBV7-8 to TRBJ1-3; TRBD1 is a possible D gene (5 bases). The DNA for the CDR3 is TGTGCCAGCAGCTTAGGGGCAGGGCCCACATCTGGAAACACCATATATTTT. Translated: CASSLGAGPTSGNTIYF.